Reported below is one T cell receptor (beta chain). The antigen remains undetermined. The sample originates from a study of OX40 agonist ivuxolimab in advanced cancers. Overall study: Patients receiving dose escalation had hepatocellular carcinoma, melanoma, renal cell or head and neck cancer.

Data came from immunoSEQ multiplex PCR; TCRdb stores just in-frame clones and leaves some out. The data hold roughly 80,000 clones, with roughly 85% observed a single time. Whole-study results and caveats: Mean expanded clone counts were higher in CD8+ than CD4+ T cells. Clonal expansion from baseline to week 6 occurred in both CD4+ and CD8+ T cells.

The TCR comes from an adult with an advanced solid tumor such as melanoma, head and neck, liver or kidney cancer. The material sequenced was CD4+ or CD8+ T cells sorted from blood, taken in a trial of the OX40 agonist ivuxolimab.

CDR3 in DNA: TGTGCCAGCAGCGTAGCTCACGGGACACCAACGTGGCCAGATACGCAGTATTTT. Its translation is CASSVAHGTPTWPDTQYF. V and J are TRBV9 and TRBJ2-3; maybe TRBD1 (6 bases). The CDR3 runs to 18 residues. Trimming stripped 0 bases from V and 4 bases from J, with 21 bases between. Per the germline V gene, CDR1 is SGDLS and CDR2 is YYNGEE.